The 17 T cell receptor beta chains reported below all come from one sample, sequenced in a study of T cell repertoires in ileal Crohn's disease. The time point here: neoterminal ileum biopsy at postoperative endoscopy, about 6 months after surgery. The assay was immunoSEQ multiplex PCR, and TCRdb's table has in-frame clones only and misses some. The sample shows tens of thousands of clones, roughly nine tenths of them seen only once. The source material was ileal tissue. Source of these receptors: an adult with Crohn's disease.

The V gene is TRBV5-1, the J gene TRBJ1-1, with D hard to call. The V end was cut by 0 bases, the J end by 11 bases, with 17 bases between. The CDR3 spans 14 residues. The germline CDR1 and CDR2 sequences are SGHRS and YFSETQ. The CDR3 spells CASSLDPEAQEAFF. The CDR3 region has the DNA TGCGCCAGCAGCTTGGACCCGGAGGCCCAGGAGGCTTTCTTT.

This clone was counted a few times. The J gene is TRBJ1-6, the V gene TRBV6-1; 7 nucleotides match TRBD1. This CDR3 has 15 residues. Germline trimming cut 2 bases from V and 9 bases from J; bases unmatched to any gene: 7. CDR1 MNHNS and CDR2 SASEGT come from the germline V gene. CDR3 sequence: CASSERDSGSSPLHF. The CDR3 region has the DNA TGTGCCAGCAGTGAAAGGGACAGTGGCTCTTCACCCCTCCACTTT.

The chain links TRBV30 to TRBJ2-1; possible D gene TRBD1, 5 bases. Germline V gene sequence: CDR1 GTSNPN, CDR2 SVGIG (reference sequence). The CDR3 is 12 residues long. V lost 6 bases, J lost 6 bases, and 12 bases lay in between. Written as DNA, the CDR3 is TGTGCCTGTCGGCGGCAGGGCAATGAGCAGTTCTTC. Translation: CACRRQGNEQFF.

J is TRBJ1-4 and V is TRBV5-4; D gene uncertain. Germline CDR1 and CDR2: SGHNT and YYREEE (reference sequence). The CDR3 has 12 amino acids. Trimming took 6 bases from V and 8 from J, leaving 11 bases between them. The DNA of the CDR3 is TGTGCCAGCACCTCGGGCGGGGAAAAACTGTTTTTT. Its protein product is CASTSGGEKLFF.

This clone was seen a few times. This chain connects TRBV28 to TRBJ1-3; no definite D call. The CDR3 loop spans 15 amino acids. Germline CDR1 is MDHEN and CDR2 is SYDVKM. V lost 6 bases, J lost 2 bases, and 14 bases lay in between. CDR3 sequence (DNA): TGTGCCAGCAGCCGCGGGGAGGTGGCTGGAAACACCATATATTTT. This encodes CASSRGEVAGNTIYF.

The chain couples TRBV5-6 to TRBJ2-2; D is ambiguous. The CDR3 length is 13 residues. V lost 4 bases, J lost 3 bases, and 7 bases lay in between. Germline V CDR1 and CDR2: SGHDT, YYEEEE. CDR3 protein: CASSLGYTGELFF. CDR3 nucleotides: TGTGCCAGCAGCCTAGGATACACCGGGGAGCTGTTTTTT.

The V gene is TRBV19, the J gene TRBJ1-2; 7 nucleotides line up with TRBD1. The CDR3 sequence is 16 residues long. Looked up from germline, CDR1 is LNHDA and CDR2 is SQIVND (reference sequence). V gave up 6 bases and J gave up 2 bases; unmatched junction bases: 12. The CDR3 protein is CASSFDRATNNYGYTF. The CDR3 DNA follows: TGTGCCAGTAGCTTCGACAGGGCCACCAACAACTATGGCTACACCTTC.

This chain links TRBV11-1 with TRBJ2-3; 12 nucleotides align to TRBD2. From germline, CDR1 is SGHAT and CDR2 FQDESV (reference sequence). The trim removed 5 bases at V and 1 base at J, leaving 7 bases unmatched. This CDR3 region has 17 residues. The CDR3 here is CASSHRTSGVGTDTQYF. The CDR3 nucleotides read TGTGCCAGCAGCCACCGGACTAGCGGGGTGGGCACAGATACGCAGTATTTT.

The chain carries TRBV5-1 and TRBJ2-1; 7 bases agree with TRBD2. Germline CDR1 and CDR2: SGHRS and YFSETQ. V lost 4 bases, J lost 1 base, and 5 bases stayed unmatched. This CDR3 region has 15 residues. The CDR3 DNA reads TGCGCCAGCAGCGCCGGGACTACGTCCTACAATGAGCAGTTCTTC. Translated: CASSAGTTSYNEQFF. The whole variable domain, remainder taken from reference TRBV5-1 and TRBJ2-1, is KAGVTQTPRYLIKTRGQQVTLSCSPISGHRSVSWYQQTPGQGLQFLFEYFSETQRNKGNFPGRFSGRQFSNSRSEMNVSTLELGDSALYLCASSAGTTSYNEQFFGPGTRLTVL.

The CDR3 reads CAGQRDRLYEQYF. The DNA of the CDR3 is TGTGCCGGCCAGAGGGACAGACTTTACGAGCAGTACTTC. V gene TRBV6-1 combines with J gene TRBJ2-7, with 7 bases identical to TRBD1. Germline CDR1 is MNHNS and CDR2 is SASEGT. The CDR3 has 13 amino acids. With 11 bases clipped from V and 4 bases from J, the junction kept 11 bases outside the gene matches.

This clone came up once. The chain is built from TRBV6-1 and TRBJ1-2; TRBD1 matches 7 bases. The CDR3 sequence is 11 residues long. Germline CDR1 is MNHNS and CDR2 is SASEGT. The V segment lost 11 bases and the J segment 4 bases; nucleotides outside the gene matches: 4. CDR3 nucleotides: TGTGCCGGGACAGCTCGCTATGGCTACACCTTC. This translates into CAGTARYGYTF.

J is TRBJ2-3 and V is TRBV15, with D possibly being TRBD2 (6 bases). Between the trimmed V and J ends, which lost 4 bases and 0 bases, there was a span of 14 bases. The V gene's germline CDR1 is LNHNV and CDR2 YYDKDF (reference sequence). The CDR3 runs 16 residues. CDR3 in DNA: TGTGCCACCAGCAAAAGGGACTTACATAGCACAGATACGCAGTATTTT. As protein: CATSKRDLHSTDTQYF.

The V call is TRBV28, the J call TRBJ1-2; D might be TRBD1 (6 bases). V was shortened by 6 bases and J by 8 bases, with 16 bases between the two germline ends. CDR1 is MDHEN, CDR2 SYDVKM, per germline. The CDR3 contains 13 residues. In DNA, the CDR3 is TGTGCCAGCAGAACCGGGACACCCCAAGGCTACACCTTC. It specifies CASRTGTPQGYTF.

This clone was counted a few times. Written as DNA, the CDR3 is TGTGCCAGTAGTTCCCTACTAGCGGGGATGAACGAGCAGTACTTC. Encoded protein: CASSSLLAGMNEQYF. The chain combines TRBV19 with TRBJ2-7; 10 nucleotides line up with TRBD2. Trimming at V came to 5 bases and at J to 5 bases, leaving 9 bases not matched to a gene. Germline V lookup: CDR1 LNHDA, CDR2 SQIVND (reference sequence). The CDR3 runs to 15 residues.

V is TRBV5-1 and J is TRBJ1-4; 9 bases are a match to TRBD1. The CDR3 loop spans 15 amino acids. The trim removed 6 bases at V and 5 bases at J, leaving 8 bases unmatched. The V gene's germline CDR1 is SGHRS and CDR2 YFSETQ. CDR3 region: CASTQGTGRNEKLFF. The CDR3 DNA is TGCGCCAGCACACAGGGGACAGGGAGGAATGAAAAACTGTTTTTT.

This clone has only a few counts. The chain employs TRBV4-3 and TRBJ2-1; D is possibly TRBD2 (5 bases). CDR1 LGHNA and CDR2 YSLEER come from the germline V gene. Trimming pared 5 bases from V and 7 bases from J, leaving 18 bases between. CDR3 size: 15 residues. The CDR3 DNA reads TGCGCCAGCAGCTCGAAATATACTAGTCAGAATGAGCAGTTCTTC. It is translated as CASSSKYTSQNEQFF.

The CDR3 loop reads CASSSRGLGSGNTIYF. In DNA, the CDR3 is TGTGCCAGCAGCTCGAGGGGGCTAGGCTCTGGAAACACCATATATTTT. V gene TRBV28 combines with J gene TRBJ1-3; TRBD1 agrees at 7 bases. Trimming at V came to 6 bases and at J to 0 bases, leaving 8 bases not matched to a gene. The CDR3 extends over 16 amino acids. Germline V gene lookup returns CDR1 MDHEN and CDR2 SYDVKM.